This section outlines one TCR beta chain sequence together with its context. The target antigen is unknown. This sample is part of a study of cytotoxic CD8 clonotypes in ibrutinib-treated CLL. Study summary: For this cohort, patients were ten to eleven relapsed/refractory and 15 treatment-naive, while under 18 were IGHV unmutated. Among patients, about 24 responded partially and 2 completely; around 14 then stayed remitted and some twelve progressed after median about 74 months. Study observations and caveats: Baseline clonality exceeded age-matched healthy donors and tracked circulating CD8+ T-cell counts. Upon ibrutinib response clonality rose, and upon progression it fell back toward baseline.

The table came from immunoSEQ multiplex PCR; TCRdb's copy has only in-frame clones and leaves some out. This sample has 250,000 to 350,000 clones, with about 72% found just once. The sample consisted of PBMCs, taken at disease progression, from a patient treated with ibrutinib. The clonotype originates from a human donor with chronic lymphocytic leukemia.

The CDR3 protein is CSVEIVVGGTQYF. CDR3 nucleotide sequence: TGCAGCGTTGAGATAGTAGTTGGAGGGACCCAGTACTTC. V gene TRBV29-1 combines with J gene TRBJ2-5; a weak D match, TRBD2 (5 bases). V was pared by 3 bases and J by 7 bases, with 15 bases between. The CDR3 runs to 13 residues. Germline V gives CDR1 SQVTM, CDR2 ANQGSEA. The full variable domain, its missing parts supplied by reference TRBV29-1 and TRBJ2-5, is SAVISQKPSRDICQRGTSLTIQCQVDSQVTMMFWYRQQPGQSLTLIATANQGSEATYESGFVIDKFPISRPNLTFSTLTVSNMSPEDSSIYLCSVEIVVGGTQYFGPGTRLLVL.